This T cell receptor beta chain was identified during a study of blood T cell repertoires in COVID-19. Study-wide background: Both acute and convalescent COVID-19 samples were obtained from the United States, Italy and Spain.

Sequenced by immunoSEQ multiplex PCR; TCRdb stores in-frame clones only, minus some. The sample includes some 450,000 clones, more than 70% seen only once; the top ten take over 10%. One Seattle source followed patients from active infection through their disease course. The CDR3 loop spans 14 amino acids. The V gene's germline CDR1 is SGHDT and CDR2 YYEEEE. Trimming took off 0 bases at V and 1 base at J, with 7 bases between the two ends. The chain is built from TRBV5-6 and TRBJ1-1; D unresolved. Sequenced sample: peripheral blood. This receptor was identified in a woman aged 45-65 years with COVID-19, enrolled during active disease. The CDR3 DNA follows: TGTGCCAGCAGCTTGGTGGAGTCGAACACTGAAGCTTTCTTT. Translation: CASSLVESNTEAFF.